The clone carrying this TCR beta chain showed up many times. Germline V gene sequence: CDR1 SGHVS, CDR2 FQNEAQ. Trimming stripped 3 bases from V and 3 bases from J, with 12 bases between. The length of the CDR3 is 14 residues. These data originate in a study of early T cells in non-severe SARS-CoV-2 infection. On the study more broadly: Sequencing targeted bulk RNA from unsorted whole blood, leaving chains unpaired.

TCRdb reprocessed the 5' RACE reads via MiXCR and lists one record per CDR3 protein. The table lists fewer than 80,000 distinct CDR3 sequences, approximately 4.6% of them singletons. The receptor was isolated from an adult who was a healthcare worker with PCR-confirmed SARS-CoV-2 infection or an uninfected control (not recorded which). The donor label of this sample is uncertain. The chain combines TRBV7-8 with TRBJ2-7; D is possibly TRBD2 (7 bases). The sample here was whole blood, taken at baseline. The CDR3 sequence is CASSLGGDIYEQYF. The DNA for the CDR3 is TGTGCCAGCAGCTTGGGAGGGGACATCTACGAGCAGTACTTC.